This TCR beta chain was sequenced in a study of T cells in Graves' hyperthyroidism and ophthalmopathy. Authors of the study amplified TCR beta CDR3 regions from RNA transcripts. The study used the HTBI primer set for a first-round RT-PCR of the TCR CDR3. In TCRdb, the multiplex PCR reads were re-called with MiXCR into one record per CDR3 protein. The sample yields over 700,000 distinct CDR3 sequences, over 15% seen once. This CDR3 comprises 13 residues. Trimming took off 0 bases at V and 7 bases at J, with 6 bases between the two ends. Germline V gene sequence: CDR1 SGHVS, CDR2 FQNEAQ. The J gene is TRBJ1-4, the V gene TRBV7-8, with D uncertain. This clonotype originated in a woman aged 45-65 years with Graves' hyperthyroidism that later progressed to Graves' ophthalmopathy. Material for sequencing was blood. The CDR3 DNA is TGTGCCAGCAGCTTAGCAGAGGGTGAAAAACTGTTTTTT. Its protein is CASSLAEGEKLFF.